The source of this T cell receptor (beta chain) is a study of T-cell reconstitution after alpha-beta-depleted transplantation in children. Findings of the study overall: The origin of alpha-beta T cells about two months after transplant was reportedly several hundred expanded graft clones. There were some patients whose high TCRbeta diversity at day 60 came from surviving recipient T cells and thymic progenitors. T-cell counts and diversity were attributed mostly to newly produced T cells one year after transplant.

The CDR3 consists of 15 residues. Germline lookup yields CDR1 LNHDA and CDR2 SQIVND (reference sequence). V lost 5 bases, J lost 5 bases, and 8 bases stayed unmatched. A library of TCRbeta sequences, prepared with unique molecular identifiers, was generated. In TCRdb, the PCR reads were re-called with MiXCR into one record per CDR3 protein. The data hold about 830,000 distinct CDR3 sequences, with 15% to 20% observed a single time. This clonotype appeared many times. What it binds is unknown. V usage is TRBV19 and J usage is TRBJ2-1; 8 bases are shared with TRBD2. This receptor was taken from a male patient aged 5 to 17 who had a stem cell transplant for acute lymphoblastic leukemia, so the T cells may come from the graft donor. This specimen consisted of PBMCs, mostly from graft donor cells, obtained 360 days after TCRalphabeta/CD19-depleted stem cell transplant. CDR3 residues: CASSVSGTRDNEQFF. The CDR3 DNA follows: TGTGCCAGTAGTGTTTCCGGGACTAGGGACAATGAGCAGTTCTTC.